The sequence of this T cell receptor (beta chain) was determined in a study of post-analysis software for immune sequencing data. Study outcomes and limitations: The normalized Chao1 diversity of multiple sclerosis patients was significantly lower than that of controls. A few TRBV segments (TRBV5-6, TRBV5-1 and TRBV20-1 among them) occurred more frequently in patients than in controls.

This clonotype was detected only a few times. Antigen specificity is unknown. Unique molecular identifiers were carried by the TCR beta cDNA libraries. MiXCR, run by TCRdb on the PCR reads, gives a single entry per CDR3 protein. The sample yields hundreds of thousands of distinct CDR3 sequences, 30% seen once. There are 16 residues in the CDR3. Germline CDR1 reads SGHRS; CDR2 reads YFSETQ. J lost 1 base, V lost 6 bases, and 5 bases had no gene match. V gene TRBV5-1 combines with J gene TRBJ2-1, with TRBD2 matching 12 bases. This clonotype was sampled from a girl aged 5-17 years with multiple sclerosis. Sequenced sample: blood. CDR3 DNA sequence: TGCGCCAGCAAAACTAGCGGGGGGTGGTCCTACAATGAGCAGTTCTTC. Translated: CASKTSGGWSYNEQFF.